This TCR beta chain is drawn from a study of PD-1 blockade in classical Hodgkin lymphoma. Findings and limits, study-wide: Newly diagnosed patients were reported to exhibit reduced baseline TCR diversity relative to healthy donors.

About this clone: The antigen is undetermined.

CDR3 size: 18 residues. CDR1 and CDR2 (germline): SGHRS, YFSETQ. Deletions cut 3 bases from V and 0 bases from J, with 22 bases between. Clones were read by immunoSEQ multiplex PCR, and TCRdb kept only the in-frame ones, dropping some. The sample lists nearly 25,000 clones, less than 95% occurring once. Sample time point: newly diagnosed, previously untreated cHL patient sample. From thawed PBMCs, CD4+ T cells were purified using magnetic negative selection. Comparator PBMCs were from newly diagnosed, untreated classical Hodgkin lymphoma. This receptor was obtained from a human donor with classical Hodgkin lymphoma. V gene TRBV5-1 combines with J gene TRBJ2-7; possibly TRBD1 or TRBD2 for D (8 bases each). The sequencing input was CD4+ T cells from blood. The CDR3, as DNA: TGCGCCAGCAGCTCCAGGACAGGGATTAGCGGGGCCTCCTACGAGCAGTACTTC. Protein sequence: CASSSRTGISGASYEQYF.